This T cell receptor beta chain was captured by sequencing in a study of blood T cell repertoires in COVID-19. Across the study: From the United States, Italy and Spain came samples of acute and convalescent COVID-19. Nucleic acid was either cDNA or gDNA, and it came from T cells, B-cell-depleted T cells, or PBMCs.

Per the original data handling: Nucleated cell number was recorded as an estimate derived from reference gene primer amplification. This table comes from immunoSEQ multiplex PCR, and its TCRdb copy is limited to in-frame clones, with some not included. Clone size and the V and J calls come from that table; the DNA yielded D and trimming. Of 150,000 to 200,000 clones in the sample, roughly 77% were seen once. This clonotype was obtained from a man in his 70s with active or convalescent COVID-19. The sequenced material came from peripheral blood.

The CDR3 protein is CASSPYTDASGDGYTF. The DNA for the CDR3 is TGTGCCAGCTCACCATATACGGACGCTTCGGGGGATGGCTACACCTTC. J is TRBJ1-2 and V is TRBV18; possibly TRBD1 for D (5 bases). This CDR3 is built from 16 residues. Germline CDR1 KGHSH, CDR2 LQKENI. The germline V and J ends were trimmed by 2 bases and 6 bases, with 19 bases remaining between them.